This is a list of T cell receptor beta chains from one sample in a study of shared clonotypes between healthy human individuals. TCRdb's table, derived via immunoSEQ multiplex PCR, lists solely in-frame clones and lacks some. The sample lists roughly 550,000 clones; just under 97% were seen once. The material sequenced was naive CD8+ T cells sorted from blood. The receptor set was obtained from a woman aged 30 to 39 in good health. CDR3s include the opening cysteine and the closing phenylalanine or tryptophan. A D gene is named only where the DNA matches it firmly. Clone size, where shown, is once, few, many, or a class for clones that have expanded.

V gene: TRBV7-9
J gene: TRBJ2-3
D gene: .
clone size: .
CDR3 DNA: TGTGCCAGCAGTTCAAAAGCGGCGTCTAGCACAGATACGCAGTATTTT
CDR3 protein: CASSSKAASSTDTQYF

V gene: TRBV5-4
J gene: TRBJ2-5
D gene: .
clone size: .
CDR3 DNA: TGTGCCAGCAGCCTTGGGGGAGCCCAGTACTTC
CDR3 protein: CASSLGGAQYF

V gene: TRBV27
J gene: TRBJ2-7
D gene: TRBD2
clone size: .
CDR3 DNA: TGTGCCAGCAGTCCTTTAGCGGGAGCATACGAGCAGTACTTC
CDR3 protein: CASSPLAGAYEQYF

V gene: TRBV5-4
J gene: TRBJ1-2
D gene: .
clone size: .
CDR3 DNA: TGTGCCAGCAGCTTTGCGGGAGACAGGATTGATGGCTACACCTTC
CDR3 protein: CASSFAGDRIDGYTF

V gene: TRBV4-1
J gene: TRBJ2-7
D gene: .
clone size: .
CDR3 DNA: TGCGCCAGCAGCCAAGACGACCCGGGCGTCTTCTCCTACGAGCAGTACTTC
CDR3 protein: CASSQDDPGVFSYEQYF

V gene: TRBV29-1
J gene: TRBJ1-1
D gene: .
clone size: .
CDR3 DNA: TGCAGCGTTGAAGAAGGAACTGAAGCTTTCTTT
CDR3 protein: CSVEEGTEAFF

V gene: TRBV29-1
J gene: TRBJ1-1
D gene: .
clone size: .
CDR3 DNA: TGCAGCGTTGAAATGGTTTACATGAACACTGAAGCTTTCTTT
CDR3 protein: CSVEMVYMNTEAFF

V gene: TRBV6-5
J gene: TRBJ2-7
D gene: .
clone size: .
CDR3 DNA: TGTGCCAGCAGCTACAGGGACTCCTACGAGCAGTACTTC
CDR3 protein: CASSYRDSYEQYF

V gene: TRBV4-1
J gene: TRBJ2-7
D gene: .
clone size: .
CDR3 DNA: TGCGCCAGCAGCCAAATATCTGGTCCCTCCGAGCAGTACTTC
CDR3 protein: CASSQISGPSEQYF

V gene: TRBV4-1
J gene: TRBJ1-3
D gene: .
clone size: .
CDR3 DNA: TGCGCCAGCAGCCCCAATGCCTGGGGAGCTTCTGGAAACACCATATATTTT
CDR3 protein: CASSPNAWGASGNTIYF

V gene: TRBV28
J gene: TRBJ2-3
D gene: .
clone size: .
CDR3 DNA: TGTGCCAGCAGTTTATCAGATACGCAGTATTTT
CDR3 protein: CASSLSDTQYF

V gene: TRBV28
J gene: TRBJ1-1
D gene: .
clone size: .
CDR3 DNA: TGTGCCAGCAGTTTGGCAGGGGAGAACACTGAAGCTTTCTTT
CDR3 protein: CASSLAGENTEAFF

V gene: TRBV11-2
J gene: TRBJ2-7
D gene: TRBD1
clone size: .
CDR3 DNA: TGTGCCAGCAGCTTAGTGGTTGGGACAGGGGGCTACGAGCAGTACTTC
CDR3 protein: CASSLVVGTGGYEQYF

V gene: TRBV29-1
J gene: TRBJ2-2
D gene: .
clone size: few
CDR3 DNA: TGCAGCGTTGTAGGGTCTGGGGAGCTGTTTTTT
CDR3 protein: CSVVGSGELFF

V gene: TRBV30
J gene: TRBJ2-2
D gene: TRBD2
clone size: .
CDR3 DNA: TGTGCCCCTAGGGGGGGACTAGACAACACCGGGGAGCTGTTTTTT
CDR3 protein: CAPRGGLDNTGELFF

V gene: TRBV29-1
J gene: TRBJ1-1
D gene: .
clone size: .
CDR3 DNA: TGCAGCGTTGGTAGCGCATTTGGCACTGAAGCTTTCTTT
CDR3 protein: CSVGSAFGTEAFF

V gene: TRBV9
J gene: TRBJ2-7
D gene: .
clone size: .
CDR3 DNA: TGTGCCAGCAGCGTAGATGACGGGGAGAGCTCCTACGAGCAGTACTTC
CDR3 protein: CASSVDDGESSYEQYF

V gene: TRBV10-2
J gene: TRBJ1-2
D gene: .
clone size: .
CDR3 DNA: TGCGCCAGCAGTGTAGGTGATGGCTACACCTTC
CDR3 protein: CASSVGDGYTF

V gene: TRBV7-9
J gene: TRBJ2-1
D gene: TRBD2
clone size: .
CDR3 DNA: TGTGCCAGCAGCCCCCGGACTAGCGGGAGTCCCAGATACAATGAGCAGTTCTTC
CDR3 protein: CASSPRTSGSPRYNEQFF

V gene: TRBV7-6
J gene: TRBJ2-2
D gene: TRBD2
clone size: .
CDR3 DNA: TGTGCCAGCAGCGAACCTAGCGGGAGTGGCACCGGGGAGCTGTTTTTT
CDR3 protein: CASSEPSGSGTGELFF

V gene: TRBV5-4
J gene: TRBJ2-5
D gene: TRBD2
clone size: .
CDR3 DNA: TGTGCCAGCAGCTTGGGGGGACTAGGGCCACAAGAGACCCAGTACTTC
CDR3 protein: CASSLGGLGPQETQYF

V gene: TRBV13
J gene: TRBJ1-1
D gene: .
clone size: .
CDR3 DNA: TGTGCCAGCAGTCAAATGACAGGGAACACTGAAGCTTTCTTT
CDR3 protein: CASSQMTGNTEAFF

V gene: TRBV6-5
J gene: TRBJ2-7
D gene: TRBD2
clone size: .
CDR3 DNA: TGTGCCAGCAGTTCCGGGACTAGCTTTAGCTACGAGCAGTACTTC
CDR3 protein: CASSSGTSFSYEQYF

V gene: TRBV27
J gene: TRBJ2-1
D gene: .
clone size: .
CDR3 DNA: TGTGCCAGCAGTTTATCTCTCAGGGGTGAGCAGTTCTTC
CDR3 protein: CASSLSLRGEQFF

V gene: TRBV28
J gene: TRBJ2-7
D gene: TRBD2
clone size: .
CDR3 DNA: TGTGCCAGCAGTTTAATTCCTAGCGGGTACGAGCAGTACTTC
CDR3 protein: CASSLIPSGYEQYF

V gene: TRBV10-3
J gene: TRBJ1-2
D gene: TRBD1
clone size: once
CDR3 DNA: TGTGCCATCAGCGAAGGACAGGGGTTCTACGGCTATGGCTACACCTTC
CDR3 protein: CAISEGQGFYGYGYTF

V gene: TRBV13
J gene: TRBJ2-7
D gene: TRBD2
clone size: .
CDR3 DNA: TGTGCCAGCAGTTCGGGACTAGGTTCCTACGAGCAGTACTTC
CDR3 protein: CASSSGLGSYEQYF

V gene: TRBV7-8
J gene: TRBJ2-7
D gene: TRBD1
clone size: .
CDR3 DNA: TGTGCCAGCAACTCCCCGGGGACAGTGGGGACCTACGAGCAGTACTTC
CDR3 protein: CASNSPGTVGTYEQYF

V gene: TRBV28
J gene: TRBJ2-7
D gene: TRBD1
clone size: few
CDR3 DNA: TGTGCCAGCAGTTTCGGACAGGGGACCTACGAGCAGTACTTC
CDR3 protein: CASSFGQGTYEQYF

V gene: TRBV4-1
J gene: TRBJ2-3
D gene: TRBD2
clone size: .
CDR3 DNA: TGCGCCAGCAGCCCCTTCGGACTAGCGGGAGAGGCAGATACGCAGTATTTT
CDR3 protein: CASSPFGLAGEADTQYF

V gene: TRBV29-1
J gene: TRBJ2-1
D gene: .
clone size: .
CDR3 DNA: TGCAGCGTTGAGGCTAGTCCCTACAATGAGCAGTTCTTC
CDR3 protein: CSVEASPYNEQFF

V gene: TRBV12-2
J gene: TRBJ2-6
D gene: .
clone size: once
CDR3 DNA: TGTGCAAGTCGCTTGCGTATCTCCACACAAAGTCGGGCCAACGTCCTGACTTTC
CDR3 protein: CASRLRISTQSRANVLTF

V gene: TRBV30
J gene: TRBJ2-7
D gene: TRBD1
clone size: .
CDR3 DNA: TGTGCCTGGAGTGTCGGAACAGGGGGCGGCGAGCAGTACTTC
CDR3 protein: CAWSVGTGGGEQYF

V gene: TRBV19
J gene: TRBJ2-7
D gene: TRBD2
clone size: .
CDR3 DNA: TGTGCCAGTTCGGGACTACCAAATACCTACGAGCAGTACTTC
CDR3 protein: CASSGLPNTYEQYF

V gene: TRBV4-1
J gene: TRBJ2-1
D gene: TRBD2
clone size: .
CDR3 DNA: TGCGCCAGCAGCCAAATTCTAGCGGGAGGGCCGGATGAGCAGTTCTTC
CDR3 protein: CASSQILAGGPDEQFF

V gene: TRBV5-4
J gene: TRBJ1-2
D gene: .
clone size: .
CDR3 DNA: TGTGCCAGCAGCTTGGACAGTAACTATGGCTACACCTTC
CDR3 protein: CASSLDSNYGYTF

V gene: TRBV7-9
J gene: TRBJ2-3
D gene: .
clone size: .
CDR3 DNA: TGTGCCAGCAGTTTAAGTTCCCGTAGCACAGATACGCAGTATTTT
CDR3 protein: CASSLSSRSTDTQYF

V gene: TRBV15
J gene: TRBJ1-1
D gene: .
clone size: .
CDR3 DNA: TGTGCCACCAGCAGAGATCTCGGACATCAGAACACTGAAGCTTTCTTT
CDR3 protein: CATSRDLGHQNTEAFF

V gene: TRBV13
J gene: TRBJ2-3
D gene: TRBD2
clone size: once
CDR3 DNA: TGTGCCAGCAGCCCCGTAGCGGGAGAAGAGACAGATACGCAGTATTTT
CDR3 protein: CASSPVAGEETDTQYF

V gene: TRBV19
J gene: TRBJ2-1
D gene: TRBD1
clone size: .
CDR3 DNA: TGTGCCAGTAGCCTTGACAGGGACGAGAGGGAGCAGTTCTTC
CDR3 protein: CASSLDRDEREQFF

V gene: TRBV7-9
J gene: TRBJ2-3
D gene: .
clone size: .
CDR3 DNA: TGTGCCACCCGGGTCACAGATACGCAGTATTTT
CDR3 protein: CATRVTDTQYF

V gene: TRBV7-8
J gene: TRBJ2-7
D gene: .
clone size: .
CDR3 DNA: TGTGCCAGCAGCCCCGAACCTTACGAGCAGTACTTC
CDR3 protein: CASSPEPYEQYF

V gene: TRBV5-6
J gene: TRBJ1-2
D gene: .
clone size: .
CDR3 DNA: TGTGCCAGCAGCTTGGGGTTAGGAGGGCTGGTTTATGGCTACACCTTC
CDR3 protein: CASSLGLGGLVYGYTF

V gene: TRBV7-9
J gene: TRBJ2-7
D gene: TRBD2
clone size: .
CDR3 DNA: TGTGCCAGCAGCAGGGGACTACGTTACGAGCAGTACTTC
CDR3 protein: CASSRGLRYEQYF

V gene: TRBV7-8
J gene: TRBJ2-2
D gene: .
clone size: .
CDR3 DNA: TGTGCCAGCACCGGCCTTCAATCCGGGGAGCTGTTTTTT
CDR3 protein: CASTGLQSGELFF

V gene: TRBV5-4
J gene: TRBJ1-2
D gene: TRBD1
clone size: .
CDR3 DNA: TGTGCCAGCAGCCCCGCGGACAGGGTTTTTTATGGCTACACCTTC
CDR3 protein: CASSPADRVFYGYTF

V gene: TRBV5-1
J gene: TRBJ2-7
D gene: TRBD2
clone size: .
CDR3 DNA: TGCGCCAGCAGCTTGGGGGCGGGAGTTTCCTACGAGCAGTACTTC
CDR3 protein: CASSLGAGVSYEQYF